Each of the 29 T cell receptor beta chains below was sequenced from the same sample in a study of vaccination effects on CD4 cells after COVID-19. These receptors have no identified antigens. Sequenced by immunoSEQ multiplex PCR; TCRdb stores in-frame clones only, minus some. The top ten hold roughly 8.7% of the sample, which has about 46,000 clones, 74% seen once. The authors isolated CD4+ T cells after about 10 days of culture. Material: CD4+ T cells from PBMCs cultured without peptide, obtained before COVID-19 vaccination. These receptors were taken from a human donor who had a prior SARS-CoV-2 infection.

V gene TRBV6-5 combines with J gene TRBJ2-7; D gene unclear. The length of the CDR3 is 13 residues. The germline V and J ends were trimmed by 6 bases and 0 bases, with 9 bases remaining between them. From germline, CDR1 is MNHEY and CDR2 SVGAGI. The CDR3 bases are TGTGCCAGCAGGCCAGGTGGCTCCTACGAGCAGTACTTC. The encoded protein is CASRPGGSYEQYF.

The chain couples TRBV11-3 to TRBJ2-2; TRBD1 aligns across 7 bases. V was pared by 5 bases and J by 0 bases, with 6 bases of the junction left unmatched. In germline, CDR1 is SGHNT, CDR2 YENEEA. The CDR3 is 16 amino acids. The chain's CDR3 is CASSGRTGSNTGELFF. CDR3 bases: TGTGCCAGCAGCGGTCGGACAGGATCGAACACCGGGGAGCTGTTTTTT.

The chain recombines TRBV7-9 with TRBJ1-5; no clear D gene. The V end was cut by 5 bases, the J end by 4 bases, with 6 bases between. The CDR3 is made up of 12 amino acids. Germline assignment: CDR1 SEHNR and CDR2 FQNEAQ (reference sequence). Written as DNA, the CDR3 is TGTGCCAGCAGCCCGATTAATCAGCCCCAGCATTTT. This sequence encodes CASSPINQPQHF.

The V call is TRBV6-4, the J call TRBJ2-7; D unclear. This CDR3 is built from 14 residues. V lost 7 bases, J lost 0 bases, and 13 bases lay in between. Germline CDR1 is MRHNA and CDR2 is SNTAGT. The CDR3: CASKPDRSSYEQYF. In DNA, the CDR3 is TGTGCCAGCAAACCCGACCGGTCCTCCTACGAGCAGTACTTC.

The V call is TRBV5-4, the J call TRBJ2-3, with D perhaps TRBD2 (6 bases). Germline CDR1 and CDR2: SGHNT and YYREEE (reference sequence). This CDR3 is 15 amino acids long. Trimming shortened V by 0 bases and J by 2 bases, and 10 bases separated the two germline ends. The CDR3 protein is CASSLDAGTTDTQYF. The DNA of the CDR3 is TGTGCCAGCAGCTTGGACGCGGGAACCACAGATACGCAGTATTTT.

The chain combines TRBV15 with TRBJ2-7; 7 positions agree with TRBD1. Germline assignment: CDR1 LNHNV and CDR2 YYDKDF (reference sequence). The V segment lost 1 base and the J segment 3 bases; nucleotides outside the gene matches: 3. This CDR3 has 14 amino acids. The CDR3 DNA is TGTGCCACCAGCAGAGGGACAGGACGCTACGAGCAGTACTTC. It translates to CATSRGTGRYEQYF.

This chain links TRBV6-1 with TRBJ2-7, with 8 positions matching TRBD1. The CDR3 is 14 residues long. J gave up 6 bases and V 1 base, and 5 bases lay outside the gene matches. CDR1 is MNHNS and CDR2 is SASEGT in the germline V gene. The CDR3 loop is CASSEGDRGSEQYF. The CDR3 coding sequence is TGTGCCAGCAGTGAAGGAGACAGGGGTTCCGAGCAGTACTTC.

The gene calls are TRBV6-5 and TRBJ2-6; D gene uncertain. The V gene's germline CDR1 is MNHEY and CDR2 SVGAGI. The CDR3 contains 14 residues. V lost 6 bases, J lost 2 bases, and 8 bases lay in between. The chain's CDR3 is CASRGRPGANVLTF. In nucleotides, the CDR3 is TGTGCCAGCAGAGGGCGTCCTGGGGCCAACGTCCTGACTTTC.

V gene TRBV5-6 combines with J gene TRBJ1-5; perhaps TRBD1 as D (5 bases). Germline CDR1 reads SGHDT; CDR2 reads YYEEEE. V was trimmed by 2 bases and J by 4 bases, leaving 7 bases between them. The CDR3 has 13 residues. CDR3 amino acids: CASSFRENQPQHF. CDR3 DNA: TGTGCCAGCAGCTTCAGGGAAAATCAGCCCCAGCATTTT.

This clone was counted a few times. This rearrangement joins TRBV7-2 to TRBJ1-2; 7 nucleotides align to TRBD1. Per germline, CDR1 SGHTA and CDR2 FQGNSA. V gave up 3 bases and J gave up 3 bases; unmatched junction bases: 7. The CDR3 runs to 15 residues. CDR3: CASSLLGTVDYGYTF. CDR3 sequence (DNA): TGTGCCAGCAGCTTGTTAGGGACAGTTGACTATGGCTACACCTTC.

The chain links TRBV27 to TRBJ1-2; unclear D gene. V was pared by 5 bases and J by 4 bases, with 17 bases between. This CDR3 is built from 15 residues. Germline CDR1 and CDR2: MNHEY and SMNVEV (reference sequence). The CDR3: CASSPTTLSGYGYTF. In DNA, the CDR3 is TGTGCCAGCAGTCCAACGACCCTTTCCGGCTATGGCTACACCTTC.

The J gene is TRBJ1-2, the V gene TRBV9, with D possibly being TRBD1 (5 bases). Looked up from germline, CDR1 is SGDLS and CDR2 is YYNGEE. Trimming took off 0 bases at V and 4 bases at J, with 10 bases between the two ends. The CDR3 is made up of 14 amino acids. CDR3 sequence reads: CASSVVAQGYGYTF. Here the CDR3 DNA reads TGTGCCAGCAGCGTAGTCGCTCAGGGCTATGGCTACACCTTC.

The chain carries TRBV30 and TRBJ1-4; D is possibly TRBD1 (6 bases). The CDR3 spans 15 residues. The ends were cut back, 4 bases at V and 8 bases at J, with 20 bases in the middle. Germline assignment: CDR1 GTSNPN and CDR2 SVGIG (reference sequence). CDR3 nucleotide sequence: TGTGCCTGGACCGCGGACAGCACCTATAGCGAAAAACTGTTTTTT. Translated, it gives CAWTADSTYSEKLFF.

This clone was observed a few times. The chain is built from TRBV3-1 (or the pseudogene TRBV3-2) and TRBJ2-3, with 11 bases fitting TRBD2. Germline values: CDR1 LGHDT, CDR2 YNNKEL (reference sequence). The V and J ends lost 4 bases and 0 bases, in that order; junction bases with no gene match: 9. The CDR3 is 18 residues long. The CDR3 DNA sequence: TGTGCCAGCAGCCGACCGAGCGGACTAGCGGGTAGCACAGATACGCAGTATTTT. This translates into CASSRPSGLAGSTDTQYF.

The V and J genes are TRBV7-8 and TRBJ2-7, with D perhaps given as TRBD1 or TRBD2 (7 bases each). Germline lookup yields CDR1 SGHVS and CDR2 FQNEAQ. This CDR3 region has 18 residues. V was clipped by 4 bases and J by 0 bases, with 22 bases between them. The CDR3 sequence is CASSSLRGRGLRSYEQYF. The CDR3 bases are TGTGCCAGCAGCTCCCTGAGGGGGCGGGGGCTCCGCTCCTACGAGCAGTACTTC. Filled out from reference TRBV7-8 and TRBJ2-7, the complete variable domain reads GAGVSQSPRYKVAKRGQDVALRCDPISGHVSLFWYQQALGQGPEFLTYFQNEAQLDKSGLPSDRFFAERPEGSVSTLKIQRTQQEDSAVYLCASSSLRGRGLRSYEQYFGPGTRLTVT.

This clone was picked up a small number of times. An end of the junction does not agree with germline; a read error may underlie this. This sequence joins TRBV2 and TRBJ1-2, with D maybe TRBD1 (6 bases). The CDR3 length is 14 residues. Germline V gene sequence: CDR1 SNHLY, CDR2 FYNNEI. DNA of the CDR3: TGTGCCAGCAGTGAATGGCGGGGTGACACCGGCAGGGGTTTC. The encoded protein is CASSEWRGDTGRGF.

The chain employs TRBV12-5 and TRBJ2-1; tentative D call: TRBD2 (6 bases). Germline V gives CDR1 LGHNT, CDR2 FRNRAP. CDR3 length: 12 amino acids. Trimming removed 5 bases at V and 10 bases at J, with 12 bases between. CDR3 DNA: TGTGCTAGTGGTCCACCCAGCGGGGAGCAGTTCTTC. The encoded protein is CASGPPSGEQFF.

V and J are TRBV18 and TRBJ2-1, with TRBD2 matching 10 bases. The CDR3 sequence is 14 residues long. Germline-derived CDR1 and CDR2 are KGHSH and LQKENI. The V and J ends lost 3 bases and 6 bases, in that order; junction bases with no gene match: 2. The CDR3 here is CASSPGLALNEQFF. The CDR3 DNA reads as TGTGCCAGCTCACCGGGACTAGCGCTCAATGAGCAGTTCTTC.

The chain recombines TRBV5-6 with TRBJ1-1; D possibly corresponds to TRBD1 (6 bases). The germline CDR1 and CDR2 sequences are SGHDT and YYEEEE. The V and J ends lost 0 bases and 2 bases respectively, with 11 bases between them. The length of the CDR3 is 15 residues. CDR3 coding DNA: TGTGCCAGCAGCTTGGTCGGACAGCGAAACACTGAAGCTTTCTTT. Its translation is CASSLVGQRNTEAFF.

The CDR3 is CASSAQTGFVYGYTF. The CDR3, as DNA: TGTGCCAGCAGCGCCCAGACAGGGTTCGTCTATGGCTACACCTTC. V gene TRBV2 combines with J gene TRBJ1-2, with TRBD1 matching 7 bases. The germline CDR1 and CDR2 sequences are SNHLY and FYNNEI. The CDR3 runs 15 residues. The trim removed 6 bases at V and 4 bases at J, leaving 11 bases unmatched.

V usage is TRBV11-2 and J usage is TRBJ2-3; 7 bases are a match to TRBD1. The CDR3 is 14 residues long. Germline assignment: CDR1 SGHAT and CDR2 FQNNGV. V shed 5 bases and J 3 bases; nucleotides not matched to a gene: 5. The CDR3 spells CASSKPGGTDTQYF. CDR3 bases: TGTGCCAGCAGCAAGCCAGGGGGTACAGATACGCAGTATTTT.

CDR3 in DNA: TGTGCCAGCAGATCTAGCGTTCGGGTCACCGGGGAGCTGTTTTTT. Residues: CASRSSVRVTGELFF. This chain connects TRBV6-5 to TRBJ2-2; possible D gene TRBD2, 6 bases. CDR1 MNHEY and CDR2 SVGAGI come from the germline V gene. Trimming left V 6 bases short and J 4 bases short, with 15 bases between. The length of the CDR3 is 15 residues.

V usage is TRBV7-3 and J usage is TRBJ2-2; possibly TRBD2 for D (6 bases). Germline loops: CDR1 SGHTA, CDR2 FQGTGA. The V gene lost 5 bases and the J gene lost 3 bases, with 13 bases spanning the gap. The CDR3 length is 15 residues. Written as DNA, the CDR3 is TGTGCCAGCAGCAGAGGAGGGACTTACACCGGGGAGCTGTTTTTT. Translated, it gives CASSRGGTYTGELFF.

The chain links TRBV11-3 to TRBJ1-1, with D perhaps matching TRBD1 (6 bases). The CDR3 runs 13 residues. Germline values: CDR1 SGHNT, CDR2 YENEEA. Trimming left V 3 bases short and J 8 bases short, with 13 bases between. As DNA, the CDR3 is TGTGCCAGCAGCTTGCAGGGGAGGGGAGAAGCTTTCTTT. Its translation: CASSLQGRGEAFF.

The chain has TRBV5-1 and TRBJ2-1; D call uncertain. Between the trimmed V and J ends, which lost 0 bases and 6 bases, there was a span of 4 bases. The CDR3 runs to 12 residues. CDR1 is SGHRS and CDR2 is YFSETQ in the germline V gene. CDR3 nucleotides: TGCGCCAGCAGCTTGGAGGCCAATGAGCAGTTCTTC. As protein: CASSLEANEQFF.

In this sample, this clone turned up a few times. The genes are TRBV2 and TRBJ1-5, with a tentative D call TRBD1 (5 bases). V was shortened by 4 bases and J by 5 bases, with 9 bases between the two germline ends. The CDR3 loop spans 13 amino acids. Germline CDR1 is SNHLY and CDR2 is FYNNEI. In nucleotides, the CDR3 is TGTGCCAGCAGTGCCGGGGGTTATCAGCCCCAGCATTTT. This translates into CASSAGGYQPQHF.

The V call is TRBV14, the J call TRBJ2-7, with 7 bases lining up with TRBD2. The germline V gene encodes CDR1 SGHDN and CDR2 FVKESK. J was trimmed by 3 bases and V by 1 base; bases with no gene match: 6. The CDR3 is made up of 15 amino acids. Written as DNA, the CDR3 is TGTGCCAGCAGCCAAGCACCGGGACTAAGCTACGAGCAGTACTTC. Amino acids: CASSQAPGLSYEQYF.

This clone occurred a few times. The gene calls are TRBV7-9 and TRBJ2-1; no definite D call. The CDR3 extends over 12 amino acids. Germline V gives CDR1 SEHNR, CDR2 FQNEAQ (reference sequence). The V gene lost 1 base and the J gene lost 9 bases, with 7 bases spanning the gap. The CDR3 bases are TGTGCCAGCAGCTTAGGGGAAAGTGAGCAGTTCTTC. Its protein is CASSLGESEQFF.

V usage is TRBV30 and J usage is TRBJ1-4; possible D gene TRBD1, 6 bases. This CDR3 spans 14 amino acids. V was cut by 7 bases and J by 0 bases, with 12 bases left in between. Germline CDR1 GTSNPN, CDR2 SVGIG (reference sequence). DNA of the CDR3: TGTGCCTCACAACAGGGCACAACTAATGAAAAACTGTTTTTT. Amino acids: CASQQGTTNEKLFF.